One sample yielded the 8 T cell receptor beta chains listed below, sequenced in a study of beta chain features in type 1 diabetes. The antigens for these receptors are not known. Every isolated RNA sample was fully reverse transcribed, so sequencing captured expressed TCRB transcripts. Assay used: immunoSEQ multiplex PCR; TCRdb lists only in-frame clones, some missing. The repertoire holds 250,000 to 300,000 clones, with roughly 13% as singletons. General study results and limits: Among patients with Type 1 diabetes, TCRB CDR3s were moderately but significantly shorter in every one of the four CD4+ subsets.

Sequenced sample: naive CD4+ T cells from blood. These receptors were collected from a man aged 30-40 years with type 1 diabetes.

V usage is TRBV6-1 and J usage is TRBJ1-1, with TRBD1 matching 8 bases. Per germline, CDR1 MNHNS and CDR2 SASEGT. Trimming cost V 2 bases and J 7 bases; bases outside gene matches: 6. The CDR3 consists of 14 residues. The CDR3 bases are TGTGCCAGCAGTGAATGGACAGGGAGCGGTGAAGCTTTCTTT. It encodes CASSEWTGSGEAFF.

The J gene is TRBJ2-7, the V gene TRBV23-1; 7 bases match TRBD1. TRBV23-1 is filed as an ORF, its function uncertain. This CDR3 comprises 17 residues. The junction had 17 bases not matched to a gene; V was cut back by 6 bases and J by 3 bases. This CDR3 is CASSLGTAPRNVYEQYF. CDR3 nucleotides: TGCGCCAGCAGCCTTGGGACAGCGCCTCGAAACGTCTACGAGCAGTACTTC.

There are a few counts of this clone. Other nucleotide sequences in the sample specify the same CDR3. The chain combines TRBV5-1 with TRBJ2-1; 13 nucleotides line up with TRBD2. The V gene's germline CDR1 is SGHRS and CDR2 YFSETQ. The junction had 4 bases not matched to a gene; V was cut back by 5 bases and J by 2 bases. This CDR3 spans 16 amino acids. CDR3 sequence: CASSFGLAGAYNEQFF. DNA of the CDR3: TGCGCCAGCAGTTTTGGACTAGCGGGAGCCTACAATGAGCAGTTCTTC.

The chain couples TRBV4-3 to TRBJ2-3; D remains ambiguous. The V gene's germline CDR1 is LGHNA and CDR2 YSLEER. The V gene lost 0 bases and the J gene lost 1 base, with 5 bases spanning the gap. This CDR3 contains 14 residues. In DNA form, the CDR3 reads TGCGCCAGCAGCCAAGATACGGGCACAGATACGCAGTATTTT. Protein sequence: CASSQDTGTDTQYF.

This clone showed up just once. This sequence joins TRBV7-3 and TRBJ2-5; 11 positions match TRBD2. The CDR3 consists of 13 residues. V gave up 5 bases and J gave up 4 bases; unmatched junction bases: 0. Germline V gene data show CDR1 as SGHTA and CDR2 as FQGTGA. The CDR3 coding sequence is TGTGCCAGCAGCGGACTAGCGGGAGAGACCCAGTACTTC. Protein sequence: CASSGLAGETQYF.

This clone came up a few times. This chain joins TRBV7-9 and TRBJ2-7; TRBD1 matches 8 bases. Germline V gene data show CDR1 as SEHNR and CDR2 as FQNEAQ (reference sequence). The CDR3 sequence is 15 residues long. J gave up 4 bases and V 1 base, and 6 bases lay outside the gene matches. The CDR3: CASSLGQGAWYEQYF. CDR3 nucleotide sequence: TGTGCCAGCAGCTTAGGGCAGGGGGCATGGTACGAGCAGTACTTC. The full variable domain, rest sourced from reference TRBV7-9 and TRBJ2-7, is DTGVSQNPRHKITKRGQNVTFRCDPISEHNRLYWYRQTLGQGPEFLTYFQNEAQLEKSRLLSDRFSAERPKGSFSTLEIQRTEQGDSAMYLCASSLGQGAWYEQYFGPGTRLTVT.

V gene TRBV14 combines with J gene TRBJ1-6, with TRBD1 as a possible D gene (6 bases). The germline V gene encodes CDR1 SGHDN and CDR2 FVKESK. V shed 5 bases and J shed 7 bases, with 15 bases lying between them. The CDR3 contains 15 residues. The CDR3 nucleotides are TGTGCCAGCAGCTACTTGACAGGAGGAAATTCACCCCTCCACTTT. It translates to CASSYLTGGNSPLHF.

This clone came up a few times. The chain links TRBV27 to TRBJ2-1; TRBD2 matches 8 bases. This CDR3 has 15 amino acids. V lost 4 bases to trimming and J lost 5 bases; unmatched junction nucleotides: 7. Germline lookup yields CDR1 MNHEY and CDR2 SMNVEV (reference sequence). For the CDR3, the DNA is TGTGCCAGCAGTTCCCTCGGGACTAGTAACAATGAGCAGTTCTTC. It codes for CASSSLGTSNNEQFF.